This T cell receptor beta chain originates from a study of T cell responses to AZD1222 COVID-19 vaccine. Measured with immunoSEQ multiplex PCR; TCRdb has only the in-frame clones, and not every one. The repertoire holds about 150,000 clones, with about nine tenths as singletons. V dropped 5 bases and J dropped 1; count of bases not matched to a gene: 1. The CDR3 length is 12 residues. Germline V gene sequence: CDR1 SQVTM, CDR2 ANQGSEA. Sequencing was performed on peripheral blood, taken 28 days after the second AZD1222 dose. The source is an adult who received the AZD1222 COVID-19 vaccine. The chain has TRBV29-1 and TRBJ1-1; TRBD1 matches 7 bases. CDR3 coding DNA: TGCAGCGTTTGGGACAGGAACACTGAAGCTTTCTTT. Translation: CSVWDRNTEAFF.